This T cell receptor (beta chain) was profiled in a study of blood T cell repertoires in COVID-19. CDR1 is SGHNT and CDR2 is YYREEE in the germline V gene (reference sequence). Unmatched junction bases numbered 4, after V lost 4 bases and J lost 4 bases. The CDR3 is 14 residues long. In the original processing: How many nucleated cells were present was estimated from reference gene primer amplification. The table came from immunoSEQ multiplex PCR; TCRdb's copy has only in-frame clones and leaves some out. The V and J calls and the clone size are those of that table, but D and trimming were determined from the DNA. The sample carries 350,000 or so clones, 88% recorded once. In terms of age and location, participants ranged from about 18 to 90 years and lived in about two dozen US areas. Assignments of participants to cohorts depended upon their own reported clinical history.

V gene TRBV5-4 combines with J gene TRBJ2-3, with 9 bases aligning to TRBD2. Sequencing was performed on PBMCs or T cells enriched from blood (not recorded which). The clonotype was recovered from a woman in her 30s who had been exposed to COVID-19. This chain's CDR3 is CASSHSGSADTQYF. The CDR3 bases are TGTGCCAGCAGCCATAGCGGGAGCGCAGATACGCAGTATTTT.